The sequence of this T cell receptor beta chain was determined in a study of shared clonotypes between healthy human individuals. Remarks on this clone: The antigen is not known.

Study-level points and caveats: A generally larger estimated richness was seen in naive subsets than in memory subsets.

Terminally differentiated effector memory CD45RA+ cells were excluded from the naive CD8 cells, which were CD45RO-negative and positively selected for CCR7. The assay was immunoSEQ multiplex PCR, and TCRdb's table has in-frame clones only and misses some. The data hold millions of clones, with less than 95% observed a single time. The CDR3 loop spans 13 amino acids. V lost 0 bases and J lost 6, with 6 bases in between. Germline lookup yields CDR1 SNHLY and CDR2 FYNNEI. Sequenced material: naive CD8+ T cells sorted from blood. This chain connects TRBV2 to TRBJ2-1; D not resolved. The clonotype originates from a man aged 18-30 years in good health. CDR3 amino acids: CASSEARANEQFF. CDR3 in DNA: TGTGCCAGCAGTGAAGCGAGAGCCAATGAGCAGTTCTTC.